This T cell receptor (beta chain) was recorded in a study of cytomegalovirus exposure and HLA in healthy donors. Notes on the study in general: In an earlier analysis, most TCR beta V segments were productive about 87% or about 30% of the time.

As concerns this clone: Its antigen is not identified.

CDR1 is SNHLY and CDR2 is FYNNEI in the germline V gene. Trimming removed 6 bases at V and 5 bases at J, with 16 bases between. This CDR3 has 14 amino acids. PCR amplification relied on 60 Vbeta primers (plus 13 Jbeta primers). Measured with immunoSEQ multiplex PCR; TCRdb has only the in-frame clones, and not every one. This sample yields roughly 110,000 clones, of which over 65% are seen a single time; 4.2% belongs to the top ten. Specimen: PBMCs. This chain connects TRBV2 to TRBJ2-5, with D perhaps TRBD2 (6 bases). The sequence was obtained from a woman between 40 and 55 years old in good health and CMV-seropositive. The CDR3 DNA reads as TGTGCCAGCAGCCGGGGACCCGGAGGGGAGACCCAGTACTTC. Translation gives CASSRGPGGETQYF.